A single sample gave rise to the 31 T cell receptor beta chains below, sequenced in a study of CD8 T cells in ankylosing spondylitis (dated by TCRdb to the late 2010s). The library was generated by 5' RACE. The data were produced on an Illumina HiSeq 2500. The public sequencing data were trimmed at Q25 with fastp and processed into clonotypes with MiXCR by TCRdb, which kept only in-frame beta chains. Each entry is one CDR3 protein sequence, shown with its most common DNA and genes. Present in this sample are under 250,000 distinct CDR3 sequences, 8% to 10% of which were seen just once. The ten largest clones capture around 4.8% of the sample. Sequenced input: blood, either unsorted or a sorted T cell fraction (not recorded which). These receptors all stem from a female donor with ankylosing spondylitis or in good health (not recorded which).

This clonotype was seen ten or more times. The J gene is TRBJ2-7, the V gene TRBV3-1; unclear D gene. CDR1 LGHDT and CDR2 YNNKEL come from the germline V gene (reference sequence). This CDR3 spans 11 amino acids. With 1 base removed from V and 6 bases from J, the gap between germline ends came to 4 bases. Here the CDR3 reads CASSQGSEQYF. The CDR3 DNA follows: TGTGCCAGCAGCCAAGGGAGCGAGCAGTACTTC.

This clonotype was recorded many times. V gene TRBV9 combines with J gene TRBJ2-3; tentatively, D is TRBD1 or TRBD2 (6 bases each). The CDR3 has 16 residues. Germline assignment: CDR1 SGDLS and CDR2 YYNGEE. The germline V and J ends were trimmed by 0 bases and 3 bases, with 14 bases remaining between them. The DNA of the CDR3 is TGTGCCAGCAGCGTAGAGCCGGGGGCGGGAACAGATACGCAGTATTTT. As protein: CASSVEPGAGTDTQYF. Supplemented by reference TRBV9 and TRBJ2-3, the full variable domain reads DSGVTQTPKHLITATGQRVTLRCSPRSGDLSVYWYQQSLDQGLQFLIQYYNGEERAKGNILERFSAQQFPDLHSELNLSSLELGDSALYFCASSVEPGAGTDTQYFGPGTRLTVL.

This clonotype was seen at least ten times. The CDR3 loop is CASSQAVSEDVIDGYTF. CDR3 sequence (DNA): TGCGCCAGCAGCCAGGCTGTTTCAGAGGACGTAATTGATGGCTACACCTTC. The chain uses TRBV4-3 and TRBJ1-2; D uncertain. Germline V gene data show CDR1 as LGHNA and CDR2 as YSLEER. The CDR3 contains 17 residues. Trimming removed 3 bases at V and 6 bases at J, with 23 bases between.

On this clonotype itself: A read error is possible here, since a much larger clone lies one base away. The CDR3: CAWQTGFDGKLFF. The DNA of the CDR3 is TGTGCCTGGCAGACAGGGTTTGATGGAAAACTGTTTTTT. The chain recombines TRBV30 with TRBJ1-4; 7 positions match TRBD1. J was trimmed by 10 bases and V by 5 bases; bases with no gene match: 10. Looked up from germline, CDR1 is GTSNPN and CDR2 is SVGIG (reference sequence). This CDR3 is built from 13 residues. The full variable domain, in which reference TRBV30 and TRBJ1-4 provide the parts outside the CDR3, is SQTIHQWPATLVQPVGSPLSLECTVEGTSNPNLYWYRQAAGRGLQLLFYSVGIGQISSEVPQNLSASRPQDRQFILSSKKLLLSDSGFYLCAWQTGFDGKLFFGSGTQLSVL.

Ten or more counts support this clonotype. The CDR3 loop is CASSQVTGQDTQYF. The CDR3 region has the DNA TGCGCCAGCAGCCAGGTGACAGGGCAAGATACGCAGTATTTT. The genes are TRBV4-1 and TRBJ2-3; 7 nucleotides line up with TRBD1. The CDR3 runs to 14 residues. Germline V gene lookup returns CDR1 MGHRA and CDR2 YSYEKL. The J segment lost 5 bases and the V segment lost 3 bases, leaving 5 bases of the junction unmatched.

There are many counts of this clonotype. V is TRBV15 and J is TRBJ1-2, with 7 bases that match TRBD1. The length of the CDR3 is 15 residues. Trimming took 1 base from V and 4 from J; bases not matched to a gene: 6. Germline V CDR1 and CDR2: LNHNV, YYDKDF (reference sequence). Here the CDR3 DNA reads TGTGCCACCAGCAGAGGGGAACAGGGGACCTATGGCTACACCTTC. It encodes CATSRGEQGTYGYTF.

This clonotype was counted many times. V and J are TRBV5-6 and TRBJ1-1; TRBD1 agrees at 7 bases. The germline V gene has CDR1 SGHDT and CDR2 YYEEEE. CDR3 size: 15 residues. Trimming took 4 bases from V and 5 from J; bases not matched to a gene: 11. The CDR3 region is CASSLRTGAGTEAFF. The CDR3 bases are TGTGCCAGCAGCCTACGAACAGGGGCCGGGACTGAAGCTTTCTTT.

This clonotype was counted at least ten times. J is TRBJ2-1 and V is TRBV27, with D possibly being TRBD1 (6 bases). Germline values: CDR1 MNHEY, CDR2 SMNVEV (reference sequence). The CDR3 is made up of 13 amino acids. Trimming shortened V by 7 bases and J by 4 bases, and 11 bases separated the two germline ends. The CDR3 DNA reads TGTGCCAGCACCGACAGGTATTACAATGAGCAGTTCTTC. Protein product: CASTDRYYNEQFF.

This clonotype showed up many times. The chain combines TRBV4-3 with TRBJ1-1; tentative D call: TRBD1 (6 bases). CDR3 length: 14 residues. The V end lost 0 bases, the J end lost 6 bases, and 11 bases lay between the germline ends. The germline V gene has CDR1 LGHNA and CDR2 YSLEER. The CDR3 region is CASSQDRGWSEAFF. DNA of the CDR3: TGCGCCAGCAGCCAAGACAGGGGATGGTCTGAAGCTTTCTTT.

This clonotype was seen at least ten times. V gene TRBV12-3 or TRBV12-4 combines with J gene TRBJ2-2; possible D gene TRBD1, 5 bases. Trimming took off 3 bases at V and 7 bases at J, with 12 bases between the two ends. This CDR3 is built from 14 residues. The CDR3 nucleotides are TGTGCCAGCAGTTTCAAGGGGTTACTCGGGGAGCTGTTTTTT. Translation gives CASSFKGLLGELFF.

The chain couples TRBV7-8 to TRBJ1-2, with 8 bases aligning to TRBD1. This CDR3 has 16 amino acids. CDR1 is SGHVS and CDR2 is FQNEAQ in the germline V gene. V was pared by 6 bases and J by 2 bases, with 11 bases of the junction left unmatched. The CDR3 DNA reads TGTGCCAGCAGTTCCCTGGGGTCAGGGGGCAACTATGGCTACACCTTC. This gives the protein CASSSLGSGGNYGYTF.

The chain is built from TRBV12-3 or TRBV12-4 and TRBJ2-5; D remains unclear. CDR3 length equals 15 residues. The V gene lost 5 bases and the J gene lost 1 base, with 14 bases spanning the gap. This CDR3 reads CASSPQDGAQETQYF. The CDR3, as DNA: TGTGCCAGCAGTCCCCAAGACGGCGCCCAAGAGACCCAGTACTTC.

This clonotype has ten or more counts. The chain links TRBV20-1 to TRBJ2-5; no reliable D call. V was shortened by 2 bases and J by 3 bases, with 10 bases between the two germline ends. The length of the CDR3 is 13 residues. The germline CDR1 and CDR2 sequences are DFQATT and SNEGSKA (reference sequence). CDR3: CSARSRREETQYF. CDR3 bases: TGCAGTGCTAGATCTCGACGGGAAGAGACCCAGTACTTC.

This clonotype was seen a handful of times. The genes are TRBV7-9 and TRBJ2-3; D perhaps matches TRBD2 (6 bases). Per germline, CDR1 SEHNR and CDR2 FQNEAQ (reference sequence). V lost 5 bases, J lost 5 bases, and 17 bases lay in between. This CDR3 is built from 15 residues. The DNA of the CDR3 is TGTGCCAGCAGCCCCACCGGGTTGGGAGGAGATACGCAGTATTTT. It translates to CASSPTGLGGDTQYF.

The sample holds many counts of this clonotype. The chain has TRBV7-9 and TRBJ1-1; D gene uncertain. Germline values: CDR1 SEHNR, CDR2 FQNEAQ (reference sequence). This CDR3 contains 15 residues. V lost 5 bases and J 1 base, leaving 14 bases between the germline ends. CDR3 sequence reads: CASSPRSDGNTEAFF. Here the CDR3 DNA reads TGTGCCAGCAGCCCCCGATCGGACGGGAACACTGAAGCTTTCTTT. The full variable domain, with the rest looked up from reference TRBV7-9 and TRBJ1-1, is DTGVSQNPRHKITKRGQNVTFRCDPISEHNRLYWYRQTLGQGPEFLTYFQNEAQLEKSRLLSDRFSAERPKGSFSTLEIQRTEQGDSAMYLCASSPRSDGNTEAFFGQGTRLTVV.

This clonotype appeared many times. This chain links TRBV24-1 with TRBJ2-4, with D possibly being TRBD1 (6 bases). Trimming left V 12 bases short and J 1 base short, with 18 bases between. The germline gives CDR1 KGHDR, CDR2 SFDVKD. The CDR3 runs 15 residues. CDR3 DNA sequence: TGTGCCCAGGGGACGGCGTGGGCGGCCAAAAACATTCAGTACTTC. It codes for CAQGTAWAAKNIQYF.

There are many counts of this clonotype. The chain uses TRBV7-2 and TRBJ2-1, with D unresolved. The CDR3 has 13 amino acids. Germline V gene sequence: CDR1 SGHTA, CDR2 FQGNSA. Trimming pared 0 bases from V and 10 bases from J, leaving 10 bases between. This chain's CDR3 is CASSLATYGEQFF. CDR3 in DNA: TGTGCCAGCAGCTTAGCTACCTATGGGGAGCAGTTCTTC. Variable domain in full (rest from reference TRBV7-2 and TRBJ2-1): GAGVSQSPSNKVTEKGKDVELRCDPISGHTALYWYRQSLGQGLEFLIYFQGNSAPDKSGLPSDRFSAERTGGSVSTLTIQRTQQEDSAVYLCASSLATYGEQFFGPGTRLTVL.

This clonotype was detected only a few times. The genes are TRBV5-6 and TRBJ1-1; no firm D call. V lost 0 bases and J lost 0, with 9 bases in between. The CDR3 totals 15 residues. CDR1 is SGHDT, CDR2 YYEEEE, per germline. CDR3 DNA: TGTGCCAGCAGCTTGGGAGGTTCCATGAACACTGAAGCTTTCTTT. As protein: CASSLGGSMNTEAFF.

This clonotype was recorded many times. CDR3 protein: CASSWEWNEQFF. The CDR3 DNA sequence: TGCGCCAGCAGCTGGGAGTGGAATGAGCAGTTCTTC. The V call is TRBV5-1, the J call TRBJ2-1; D possibly corresponds to TRBD2 (5 bases). Germline-derived CDR1 and CDR2 are SGHRS and YFSETQ. V lost 3 bases, J lost 7 bases, and 8 bases lay in between. The CDR3 extends over 12 amino acids.

The chain uses TRBV7-2 and TRBJ2-5, with a possible D match to TRBD1 (6 bases). This CDR3 region has 13 residues. Germline V gene data show CDR1 as SGHTA and CDR2 as FQGNSA. Trimming shortened V by 5 bases and J by 1 base, and 8 bases separated the two germline ends. The CDR3 is CASSNRAQETQYF. CDR3 in DNA: TGTGCCAGCAGCAACAGGGCCCAAGAGACCCAGTACTTC.

This clonotype was observed many times. The rearrangement uses TRBV29-1 and TRBJ2-5; D tentatively reads TRBD1 or TRBD2 (6 bases each). Trimming took off 7 bases at V and 5 bases at J, with 20 bases between the two ends. The CDR3 length is 14 residues. Germline-derived CDR1 and CDR2 are SQVTM and ANQGSEA. The CDR3 is CSGGGAEAGETQYF. In nucleotides, the CDR3 is TGCAGCGGAGGGGGAGCGGAGGCGGGGGAGACCCAGTACTTC. The full variable domain, its missing parts supplied by reference TRBV29-1 and TRBJ2-5, is SAVISQKPSRDICQRGTSLTIQCQVDSQVTMMFWYRQQPGQSLTLIATANQGSEATYESGFVIDKFPISRPNLTFSTLTVSNMSPEDSSIYLCSGGGAEAGETQYFGPGTRLLVL.

The table lists this clonotype with many counts. This chain links TRBV12-3 or TRBV12-4 with TRBJ1-4; D might be TRBD1 (5 bases). Deletions cut 8 bases from V and 7 bases from J, with 14 bases between. The CDR3 consists of 13 residues. For the CDR3, the DNA is TGTGCCAGCCAGGGCGCCCGAGGTGAAAAACTGTTTTTT. It translates to CASQGARGEKLFF.

This clonotype was picked up many times. The genes are TRBV7-9 and TRBJ2-7; D is tentatively TRBD1 or TRBD2 (5 bases each). The V gene's germline CDR1 is SEHNR and CDR2 FQNEAQ (reference sequence). Trimming stripped 8 bases from V and 3 bases from J, with 14 bases between. This CDR3 has 13 residues. This CDR3 reads CASVGELFYEQYF. The CDR3 DNA follows: TGTGCCAGCGTGGGGGAATTGTTCTACGAGCAGTACTTC.

This clonotype showed up many times. The chain couples TRBV19 to TRBJ2-3; D is unclear. The CDR3 length is 14 residues. Germline V gene data show CDR1 as LNHDA and CDR2 as SQIVND (reference sequence). Trimming shortened V by 6 bases and J by 2 bases, and 12 bases separated the two germline ends. This CDR3 reads CASRRPENTDTQYF. CDR3 nucleotides: TGTGCCAGTAGACGTCCGGAGAACACAGATACGCAGTATTTT.

In its sample, this clonotype was seen many times. The V gene is TRBV29-1, the J gene TRBJ1-3, with a weak D call TRBD1 (5 bases). CDR1 and CDR2 from the germline V gene are SQVTM and ANQGSEA. Between the trimmed V and J ends, which lost 2 bases and 7 bases, there was a span of 9 bases. The CDR3 runs to 12 residues. CDR3 in DNA: TGCAGCGTTGAACGGGGGTTGAACACCATATATTTT. Its translation: CSVERGLNTIYF.

This clonotype has at least ten counts. This chain links TRBV6-2 or TRBV6-3 with TRBJ2-1; no firm D call. Trimming removed 5 bases at V and 10 bases at J, with 9 bases between. Germline CDR1 and CDR2: MNHEY and SVGEGT. The CDR3 consists of 11 residues. CDR3 protein: CASSQAQEQFF. CDR3 nucleotides: TGTGCCAGCAGTCAAGCCCAGGAGCAGTTCTTC.

This clonotype was found many times. The V and J genes are TRBV7-8 and TRBJ1-5; a possible D gene is TRBD1 (6 bases). The CDR3 length is 16 residues. CDR1 and CDR2 (germline): SGHVS, FQNEAQ. Deletions cut 5 bases from V and 1 base from J, with 15 bases between. CDR3 in DNA: TGTGCCAGCAGCGTTGAACAGGGAGGAAGCAATCAGCCCCAGCATTTT. Encoded protein: CASSVEQGGSNQPQHF. Looking up the rest from reference TRBV7-8 and TRBJ1-5 gives the full variable domain: GAGVSQSPRYKVAKRGQDVALRCDPISGHVSLFWYQQALGQGPEFLTYFQNEAQLDKSGLPSDRFFAERPEGSVSTLKIQRTQQEDSAVYLCASSVEQGGSNQPQHFGDGTRLSIL.

This clonotype was observed at least ten times. This chain links TRBV20-1 with TRBJ2-7; D is undetermined. Deletions cut 0 bases from V and 3 bases from J, with 15 bases between. The germline V gene has CDR1 DFQATT and CDR2 SNEGSKA (reference sequence). The CDR3 covers 15 residues. The DNA for the CDR3 is TGCAGTGCTAGAGATCTTCGGGCCCAAGTCTACGAGCAGTACTTC. Protein sequence: CSARDLRAQVYEQYF.

In this sample, this clonotype turned up many times. The V call is TRBV27, the J call TRBJ1-1; possibly TRBD1 for D (5 bases). The germline V and J ends were trimmed by 4 bases and 4 bases, with 10 bases remaining between them. The CDR3 totals 13 residues. Per the germline V gene, CDR1 is MNHEY and CDR2 is SMNVEV (reference sequence). The CDR3 sequence: CASSSGWATEAFF. In DNA, the CDR3 is TGTGCCAGCAGTTCAGGGTGGGCCACTGAAGCTTTCTTT.

In its sample, this clonotype was seen many times. The rearrangement uses TRBV6-1 and TRBJ2-1; 10 bases align to TRBD2. Germline assignment: CDR1 MNHNS and CDR2 SASEGT. The J segment lost 6 bases and the V segment lost 7 bases, leaving 9 bases of the junction unmatched. This CDR3 has 15 amino acids. CDR3 residues: CASTPGTSASNEQFF. The DNA of the CDR3 is TGTGCCAGCACTCCCGGGACTAGCGCCTCCAATGAGCAGTTCTTC.

In its sample, this clonotype was seen a few times. The V call is TRBV2, the J call TRBJ2-1, with 14 bases that match TRBD2. From germline, CDR1 is SNHLY and CDR2 FYNNEI. The CDR3 is 19 amino acids. The V and J ends lost 1 base and 3 bases, in that order; junction bases with no gene match: 8. The CDR3 sequence: CASSEGGLAGVWGYNEQFF. For the CDR3, the DNA is TGTGCCAGCAGTGAAGGGGGACTAGCGGGAGTTTGGGGCTACAATGAGCAGTTCTTC.